The 22 T cell receptor beta chains given below trace back to one sample, sequenced in a study of CD8+CD57+ T cells in acquired aplastic anemia. Genomic DNA acted as the template from which TCR beta VDJ combination and CDR3 sequence profiling were carried out. MiXCR, applied by TCRdb to the reads, yields one record per CDR3 protein. The sample consists of about 130,000 distinct CDR3 sequences, more than 40% of them appearing once. Sequenced: sorted CD4+, CD8+, or CD8+CD57+ T cells (not recorded which) from PBMCs. The receptor set was obtained from a human donor in good health, serving as a control.

This clonotype was detected many times. The chain joins TRBV30 to TRBJ2-5, with D unresolved. The CDR3 contains 12 residues. Trimming shortened V by 2 bases and J by 0 bases, and 4 bases separated the two germline ends. CDR1 is GTSNPN, CDR2 SVGIG, per germline (reference sequence). CDR3 sequence (DNA): TGTGCCTGGAGTCCCTACCAAGAGACCCAGTACTTC. It specifies CAWSPYQETQYF.

The V call is TRBV2, the J call TRBJ1-1; D perhaps matches TRBD1 (5 bases). Trimming took off 5 bases at V and 0 bases at J, with 10 bases between the two ends. This CDR3 is 14 amino acids long. Germline V gives CDR1 SNHLY, CDR2 FYNNEI. This CDR3 reads CASSNLGVNTEAFF. As DNA, the CDR3 is TGTGCCAGCAGTAACCTGGGGGTGAACACTGAAGCTTTCTTT.

The V call is TRBV25-1, the J call TRBJ2-2; 11 positions match TRBD1. The CDR3 sequence is 19 residues long. CDR1 and CDR2 (germline): MGHDK, SYGVNS. Unmatched junction bases numbered 9, after V lost 1 base and J lost 2 bases. CDR3 nucleotides: TGTGCCAGCAGTGAATGGGGTGGACAGGGGGCAGGAAACACCGGGGAGCTGTTTTTT. Amino acid sequence: CASSEWGGQGAGNTGELFF. Looking up the rest from reference TRBV25-1 and TRBJ2-2 gives the full variable domain: EADIYQTPRYLVIGTGKKITLECSQTMGHDKMYWYQQDPGMELHLIHYSYGVNSTEKGDLSSESTVSRIRTEHFPLTLESARPSHTSQYLCASSEWGGQGAGNTGELFFGEGSRLTVL.

The rearrangement joins TRBV10-2 to TRBJ2-7, with D possibly TRBD2 on 6 matching bases. Germline CDR1 and CDR2: WSHSY and SAAADI. V was clipped by 6 bases and J by 4 bases, with 13 bases between them. The CDR3 has 13 residues. The CDR3 nucleotides read TGCGCCAGCAGCCAAGGCGGGGTGTACGAGCAGTACGTC. Protein product: CASSQGGVYEQYV.

A note on this clonotype: A read error is possible here, since a much larger clone lies one base away. For the CDR3, the DNA is TGTGCCAGCAGTCCTATAAAACTTGTGAACACTGAAGCTTTCTTT. It yields the protein CASSPIKLVNTEAFF. This chain uses TRBV6-1 with TRBJ1-1; the D is unclear. Trimming left V 5 bases short and J 0 bases short, with 13 bases between. The CDR3 spans 15 residues. The germline CDR1 and CDR2 sequences are MNHNS and SASEGT.

This clonotype has ten or more counts. The chain has TRBV6-1 and TRBJ1-5; 9 bases are a match to TRBD1. Trimming removed 5 bases from V and 6 bases from J; junction bases left unmatched: 8. Germline assignment: CDR1 MNHNS and CDR2 SASEGT. The CDR3 extends over 15 amino acids. In nucleotides, the CDR3 is TGTGCCAGCAGTACCCACGGACAGGGGAGTCAGCCCCAGCATTTT. It codes for CASSTHGQGSQPQHF.

A note on this clonotype: Mismatch with germline at one junction end may stem from a read error. This rearrangement joins TRBV7-2 to TRBJ2-7, with D maybe TRBD1 (6 bases). CDR1 is SGHTA, CDR2 FQGNSA, per germline. The CDR3 length is 12 residues. The CDR3 sequence is CASSDRSYEQYF. The CDR3 DNA follows: TGCGCCAGCAGTGACAGGTCCTACGAGCAGTACTTC.

The chain uses TRBV10-3 and TRBJ2-7; tentatively, D is TRBD2 (7 bases). Germline V gene data show CDR1 as ENHRY and CDR2 as SYGVKD. The V end was cut by 10 bases, the J end by 4 bases, with 20 bases between. The CDR3 length is 14 residues. This chain's CDR3 is CATEPGGASYEQYF. The CDR3, as DNA: TGTGCCACCGAGCCGGGGGGCGCTTCATACGAGCAGTACTTC.

The DNA for the CDR3 is TGCAGTGCTAGAGATCCAGATACGCAGTATTTT. Its protein product is CSARDPDTQYF. This chain joins TRBV20-1 and TRBJ2-3; D is unclear. The CDR3 loop spans 11 amino acids. The V gene's germline CDR1 is DFQATT and CDR2 SNEGSKA (reference sequence). V shed 0 bases and J shed 4 bases, with 2 bases lying between them.

Regarding this clonotype: The junction departs from the called germline gene at one end, perhaps through a read error. The rearrangement uses TRBV12-3 or TRBV12-4 and TRBJ2-5; 7 positions agree with TRBD1. The CDR3 is made up of 13 amino acids. The CDR3 DNA follows: TGTGCCAGCTCGACAGGGCTTCAAGAGACCCAGCACTTC. As protein: CASSTGLQETQHF.

Details on this clonotype: Compared with germline, one end of the junction differs, possibly owing to a read error. The chain uses TRBV10-3 and TRBJ1-4; possibly TRBD1 for D (6 bases). CDR1 and CDR2 (germline): ENHRY, SYGVKD. The CDR3 has 15 amino acids. The CDR3 spells CAISAPDRSNEKLFF. Written as DNA, the CDR3 is TGTGCCATCAGCGCGCCAGACAGGTCGAATGAAAAGCTGTTTTTT.

CDR3 in amino acids: CAWSVGQTYEQYF. The DNA for the CDR3 is TGTGCCTGGAGTGTAGGTCAGACTTACGAGCAGTACTTC. The chain joins TRBV30 to TRBJ2-7, with D hard to call. The ends were cut back, 0 bases at V and 4 bases at J, with 10 bases in the middle. The germline gives CDR1 GTSNPN, CDR2 SVGIG (reference sequence). The CDR3 is 13 residues long.

This clonotype turned up a few times. In nucleotides, the CDR3 is TGTGCCAGCTCACCGGCTGCCACAGATACGCAGTATTTT. It is translated as CASSPAATDTQYF. The chain carries TRBV18 and TRBJ2-3; no definite D call. Germline loops: CDR1 KGHSH, CDR2 LQKENI. The V end was cut by 3 bases, the J end by 2 bases, with 6 bases between. The CDR3 runs 13 residues. Full variable domain (outside the CDR3, taken from reference TRBV18 and TRBJ2-3): NAGVMQNPRHLVRRRGQEARLRCSPMKGHSHVYWYRQLPEEGLKFMVYLQKENIIDESGMPKERFSAEFPKEGPSILRIQQVVRGDSAAYFCASSPAATDTQYFGPGTRLTVL.

This clonotype has ten or more counts. The chain couples TRBV3-1 to TRBJ1-2; 8 nucleotides align to TRBD1. Germline assignment: CDR1 LGHDT and CDR2 YNNKEL (reference sequence). J lost 3 bases, V lost 6 bases, and 6 bases had no gene match. The CDR3 length is 14 residues. The CDR3 protein is CASSTGGLHYGYTF. The CDR3 coding sequence is TGTGCCAGCAGTACAGGGGGTCTTCACTATGGCTACACCTTC.

This clonotype has a count of ten or more. This chain links TRBV7-6 with TRBJ1-1; maybe TRBD1 (5 bases). Trimming pared 5 bases from V and 0 bases from J, leaving 13 bases between. The CDR3 runs to 15 residues. Looked up from germline, CDR1 is SGHVS and CDR2 is FNYEAQ. Written as DNA, the CDR3 is TGTGCCAGCAGCCCAGGGCCAGGACTGAACACTGAAGCTTTCTTT. Protein product: CASSPGPGLNTEAFF.

Comment on this clonotype: Just one base apart from a much larger clone, this may be a read error. The V gene is TRBV10-3, the J gene TRBJ2-5; either TRBD1 or TRBD2 may supply D (7 bases each). Germline CDR1 is ENHRY and CDR2 is SYGVKD. This CDR3 has 15 residues. V lost 10 bases and J 4 bases, leaving 22 bases between the germline ends. The CDR3 nucleotides are TGTGCCAGCAGCCCAGGGGGGGACCCTGTAGAGACCCAGTACTTC. Translating gives CASSPGGDPVETQYF.

The rearrangement uses TRBV2 and TRBJ1-4, with no clear D. Germline V gene lookup returns CDR1 SNHLY and CDR2 FYNNEI. The CDR3 consists of 14 residues. The V gene lost 6 bases and the J gene lost 3 bases, with 11 bases spanning the gap. In DNA form, the CDR3 reads TGTGCCAGCAGCTCCGCTCTGTCTAATGAAAAACTGTTTTTT. It yields the protein CASSSALSNEKLFF.

The V call is TRBV10-3, the J call TRBJ1-1; D gene unclear. This CDR3 is built from 14 residues. Germline lookup yields CDR1 ENHRY and CDR2 SYGVKD. Trimming stripped 3 bases from V and 0 bases from J, with 8 bases between. The CDR3 sequence is CAISEYSLNTEAFF. The DNA of the CDR3 is TGTGCCATCAGTGAATACAGCTTGAACACTGAAGCTTTCTTT.

This clonotype has more than one count but fewer than ten. One end of the junction does not line up with germline, which may come from a read error. The chain has TRBV7-8 and TRBJ2-3; 10 bases line up with TRBD2. Germline V lookup: CDR1 SGHVS, CDR2 FQNEAQ. The CDR3 consists of 13 residues. The CDR3 coding sequence is TGTGCCAGCGGCTTAGGCTGGCCTAGCGGGAGGTATTTT. Translation: CASGLGWPSGRYF.

This sequence joins TRBV4-1 and TRBJ2-3; 7 bases map to TRBD1. The CDR3 is made up of 19 amino acids. Germline V lookup: CDR1 MGHRA, CDR2 YSYEKL. The trim removed 1 base at V and 4 bases at J, leaving 17 bases unmatched. As DNA, the CDR3 is TGCGCCAGCAGCCAAGTTCATTTCACCGGGACAGTCTTTCCAGATACGCAGTATTTT. Amino acid sequence: CASSQVHFTGTVFPDTQYF.

This clonotype was found many times. This chain connects TRBV5-1 to TRBJ1-1; D is undetermined. Germline V gives CDR1 SGHRS, CDR2 YFSETQ. With 3 bases removed from V and 1 base from J, the gap between germline ends came to 10 bases. The CDR3 contains 14 residues. CDR3 protein: CASSYSEANTEAFF. The CDR3 region has the DNA TGCGCCAGCAGCTACTCAGAAGCGAACACTGAAGCTTTCTTT.

The chain is built from TRBV7-3 and TRBJ2-1; D unclear. Germline assignment: CDR1 SGHTA and CDR2 FQGTGA. This CDR3 contains 15 residues. V lost 2 bases to trimming and J lost 0 bases, with 8 bases between them. Here the CDR3 reads CASSLEARSYNEQFF. CDR3 bases: TGTGCCAGCAGCTTAGAGGCGCGCTCCTACAATGAGCAGTTCTTC.